This record looks at one TCR beta chain sequence and its context. The study counted Cohort 3 donors as recovered given two negative PCRs, clearance, or symptom resolution. TCRdb keeps only in-frame clones here, not all; method: immunoSEQ multiplex PCR. Here the sample spans approximately 320,000 clones, roughly 87% being singletons. The sample comes from a study of blood T cell repertoires in COVID-19. The CDR3 extends over 15 amino acids. Germline assignment: CDR1 SNHLY and CDR2 FYNNEI. With 9 bases clipped from V and 6 bases from J, the junction kept 10 bases outside the gene matches. The material sequenced was PBMCs or T cells enriched from blood (not recorded which). The chain employs TRBV2 and TRBJ2-1; 11 nucleotides line up with TRBD2. The clonotype was recovered from a young woman who had recovered from COVID-19. CDR3 amino acids: CASLAGGASLNEQFF. The DNA of the CDR3 is TGTGCCAGTTTAGCGGGAGGGGCCTCTCTCAATGAGCAGTTCTTC.